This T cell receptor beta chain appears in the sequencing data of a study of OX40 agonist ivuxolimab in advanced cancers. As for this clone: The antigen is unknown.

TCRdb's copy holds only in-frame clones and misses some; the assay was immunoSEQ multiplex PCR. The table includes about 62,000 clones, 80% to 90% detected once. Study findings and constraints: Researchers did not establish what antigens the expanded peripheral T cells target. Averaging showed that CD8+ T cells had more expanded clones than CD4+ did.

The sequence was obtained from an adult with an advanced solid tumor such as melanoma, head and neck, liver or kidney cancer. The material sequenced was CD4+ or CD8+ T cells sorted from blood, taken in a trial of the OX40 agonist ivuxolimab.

The CDR3, as DNA: TGCGCCAGCAGCCCCCAGGGTTCCGGGGAGCTGTTTTTT. Amino acid sequence: CASSPQGSGELFF. The rearrangement links TRBV5-1 to TRBJ2-2, with D maybe TRBD1 (5 bases). Trimming cost V 4 bases and J 6 bases, with 10 bases left between them. The CDR3 runs to 13 residues. Germline CDR1 SGHRS, CDR2 YFSETQ.